A single sample is the source of the 20 T cell receptor beta chains below, sequenced in a study of blood T cell repertoires in COVID-19. Sequencing used immunoSEQ multiplex PCR; TCRdb keeps in-frame clones, though not all of them. The sample carries roughly 100,000 clones, around 89% recorded once. The sequenced sample was peripheral blood. The receptor source for this set is a woman older than 75 with acute or convalescent COVID-19.

V is TRBV4-2 and J is TRBJ2-6, with TRBD1 matching 9 bases. The CDR3 totals 15 residues. V dropped 8 bases and J dropped 1; count of bases not matched to a gene: 3. The germline CDR1 and CDR2 sequences are LGHNA and YNFKEQ. DNA of the CDR3: TGTGCCAGCCGGACAGGGGAGTCTGGGGCCAACGTCCTGACTTTC. Its protein is CASRTGESGANVLTF.

This chain uses TRBV5-1 with TRBJ1-1; no definite D call. Trimming pared 2 bases from V and 1 base from J, leaving 12 bases between. In germline, CDR1 is SGHRS, CDR2 YFSETQ. The CDR3 totals 15 residues. CDR3 DNA sequence: TGCGCCAGCAGCTTCCAGGCCCTCAAGAACACTGAAGCTTTCTTT. This encodes CASSFQALKNTEAFF. The variable domain in full, with the rest retrieved from reference TRBV5-1 and TRBJ1-1, is KAGVTQTPRYLIKTRGQQVTLSCSPISGHRSVSWYQQTPGQGLQFLFEYFSETQRNKGNFPGRFSGRQFSNSRSEMNVSTLELGDSALYLCASSFQALKNTEAFFGQGTRLTVV.

V is TRBV29-1 and J is TRBJ2-7, with D possibly TRBD1 on 6 matching bases. V was pared by 4 bases and J by 0 bases, with 10 bases between. CDR1 SQVTM and CDR2 ANQGSEA come from the germline V gene. The CDR3 is 13 residues long. CDR3 residues: CSVAGVTSYEQYF. The CDR3 region has the DNA TGCAGCGTTGCAGGGGTGACCTCCTACGAGCAGTACTTC.

V gene TRBV7-8 combines with J gene TRBJ2-1; possible D gene TRBD2, 5 bases. CDR1 and CDR2 from the germline V gene are SGHVS and FQNEAQ. V was pared by 5 bases and J by 0 bases, with 14 bases between. The CDR3 contains 16 residues. The CDR3 here is CASSPHNAGSYNEQFF. DNA for the CDR3: TGTGCCAGCAGCCCCCACAACGCGGGCTCCTACAATGAGCAGTTCTTC. The complete variable domain, with remaining parts taken from reference TRBV7-8 and TRBJ2-1, reads GAGVSQSPRYKVAKRGQDVALRCDPISGHVSLFWYQQALGQGPEFLTYFQNEAQLDKSGLPSDRFFAERPEGSVSTLKIQRTQQEDSAVYLCASSPHNAGSYNEQFFGPGTRLTVL.

The rearrangement joins TRBV19 to TRBJ2-1, with 10 positions matching TRBD2. The CDR3 is 18 residues long. Trimming took 4 bases from V and 7 from J; bases not matched to a gene: 16. CDR1 and CDR2 from the germline V gene are LNHDA and SQIVND (reference sequence). The CDR3 here is CASSKSRPTSGLRNEQFF. CDR3 DNA sequence: TGTGCCAGTAGTAAGTCAAGGCCGACTAGCGGGCTTCGTAATGAGCAGTTCTTC. The full variable domain, its missing parts supplied by reference TRBV19 and TRBJ2-1, is DGGITQSPKYLFRKEGQNVTLSCEQNLNHDAMYWYRQDPGQGLRLIYYSQIVNDFQKGDIAEGYSVSREKKESFPLTVTSAQKNPTAFYLCASSKSRPTSGLRNEQFFGPGTRLTVL.

The rearrangement links TRBV7-3 to TRBJ2-3; D is uncertain. This CDR3 spans 14 amino acids. Germline V gene data show CDR1 as SGHTA and CDR2 as FQGTGA. Trimming stripped 5 bases from V and 1 base from J, with 10 bases between. The CDR3 region is CASSLLAGTDTQYF. The DNA for the CDR3 is TGTGCCAGCAGCCTATTGGCGGGCACAGATACGCAGTATTTT.

The V and J genes are TRBV10-1 and TRBJ1-1; D unclear. The germline V gene encodes CDR1 WNHNN and CDR2 SYGVQD (reference sequence). The CDR3 has 13 amino acids. V was cut by 2 bases and J by 6 bases, with 10 bases left in between. The CDR3 here is CASSEDGRAEAFF. CDR3 sequence (DNA): TGCGCCAGCAGTGAGGACGGGAGGGCTGAAGCTTTCTTT.

The rearrangement links TRBV6-5 to TRBJ2-7, with no clear D. CDR3 length: 16 amino acids. Germline assignment: CDR1 MNHEY and CDR2 SVGAGI. Between the trimmed V and J ends, which lost 0 bases and 3 bases, there was a span of 15 bases. In nucleotides, the CDR3 is TGTGCCAGCAGTTACTCGTCACTCAACTTCGGCTACGAGCAGTACTTC. Its protein product is CASSYSSLNFGYEQYF.

CDR3 DNA: TGTGCCAGCAGCTTTCTTCTGGGCACCACAGATACGCAGTATTTT. Amino acid sequence: CASSFLLGTTDTQYF. This sequence joins TRBV11-2 and TRBJ2-3; D not resolved. The V end was cut by 3 bases, the J end by 2 bases, with 12 bases between. This CDR3 comprises 15 residues. Germline V lookup: CDR1 SGHAT, CDR2 FQNNGV. The whole variable domain, remainder taken from reference TRBV11-2 and TRBJ2-3, is EAGVAQSPRYKIIEKRQSVAFWCNPISGHATLYWYQQILGQGPKLLIQFQNNGVVDDSQLPKDRFSAERLKGVDSTLKIQPAKLEDSAVYLCASSFLLGTTDTQYFGPGTRLTVL.

V and J are TRBV27 and TRBJ2-5; 10 positions agree with TRBD2. CDR1 and CDR2 (germline): MNHEY, SMNVEV (reference sequence). The CDR3 consists of 15 residues. The J segment lost 4 bases and the V segment lost 3 bases, leaving 5 bases of the junction unmatched. CDR3 in amino acids: CASSFVAGGRETQYF. In DNA form, the CDR3 reads TGTGCCAGCAGTTTTGTAGCGGGGGGTAGAGAGACCCAGTACTTC.

The rearrangement joins TRBV13 to TRBJ2-1, with a tentative D call TRBD1 (6 bases). The CDR3 sequence is 16 residues long. The germline V and J ends were trimmed by 6 bases and 0 bases, with 15 bases remaining between them. Germline lookup yields CDR1 PRHDT and CDR2 FYEKMQ (reference sequence). CDR3 sequence reads: CASRTQGPSSYNEQFF. As DNA, the CDR3 is TGTGCCAGCAGAACGCAGGGGCCCAGCTCCTACAATGAGCAGTTCTTC.

V usage is TRBV29-1 and J usage is TRBJ2-1; D gene uncertain. There are 16 residues in the CDR3. V lost 0 bases to trimming and J lost 0 bases, with 12 bases between them. Germline loops: CDR1 SQVTM, CDR2 ANQGSEA. The CDR3: CSVEDLLPSSYNEQFF. For the CDR3, the DNA is TGCAGCGTTGAAGATCTCCTCCCGAGCTCCTACAATGAGCAGTTCTTC.

The chain is built from TRBV11-2 and TRBJ2-2; perhaps TRBD1 as D (6 bases). There are 15 residues in the CDR3. Trimming removed 8 bases from V and 3 bases from J, with 16 bases in between. CDR1 SGHAT and CDR2 FQNNGV come from the germline V gene. The CDR3 spells CASGPWGQYTGELFF. CDR3 nucleotide sequence: TGTGCCAGCGGTCCTTGGGGACAATACACCGGGGAGCTGTTTTTT.

The V gene is TRBV4-1, the J gene TRBJ2-5, with 10 bases matching TRBD2. J lost 2 bases, V lost 4 bases, and 4 bases had no gene match. The germline V gene has CDR1 MGHRA and CDR2 YSYEKL. The CDR3 covers 15 residues. Written as DNA, the CDR3 is TGCGCCAGCAGCCTCCTGGGACTAGCGCAAGAGACCCAGTACTTC. Amino acids: CASSLLGLAQETQYF.

The rearrangement links TRBV28 to TRBJ1-1, with D perhaps matching TRBD1 (6 bases). Deletions cut 1 base from V and 1 base from J, with 13 bases between. The CDR3 consists of 16 residues. Germline-derived CDR1 and CDR2 are MDHEN and SYDVKM. The CDR3 is CASSLFGARGNTEAFF. CDR3 sequence (DNA): TGTGCCAGCAGTTTATTTGGCGCCAGGGGGAACACTGAAGCTTTCTTT.

The genes are TRBV10-3 and TRBJ2-7; TRBD1 matches 8 bases. The germline gives CDR1 ENHRY, CDR2 SYGVKD. This CDR3 comprises 15 residues. V dropped 4 bases and J dropped 3; count of bases not matched to a gene: 8. The CDR3 reads CAISGQGPLDYEQYF. CDR3 DNA sequence: TGTGCCATCAGTGGACAGGGGCCGCTGGACTACGAGCAGTACTTC.

The rearrangement uses TRBV9 and TRBJ2-2; D uncertain. The CDR3 totals 13 residues. V was pared by 0 bases and J by 5 bases, with 5 bases between. The germline V gene encodes CDR1 SGDLS and CDR2 YYNGEE. CDR3 nucleotide sequence: TGTGCCAGCAGCGTAGGCAGTACCGGGGAGCTGTTTTTT. This sequence encodes CASSVGSTGELFF. The full variable domain, completed using reference TRBV9 and TRBJ2-2, is DSGVTQTPKHLITATGQRVTLRCSPRSGDLSVYWYQQSLDQGLQFLIQYYNGEERAKGNILERFSAQQFPDLHSELNLSSLELGDSALYFCASSVGSTGELFFGEGSRLTVL.

This rearrangement joins TRBV4-1 to TRBJ1-1, with D unclear. CDR1 is MGHRA, CDR2 YSYEKL, per germline. Deletions cut 1 base from V and 0 bases from J, with 15 bases between. CDR3 length equals 17 residues. CDR3 residues: CASSQAWQEDMNTEAFF. Written as DNA, the CDR3 is TGCGCCAGCAGCCAAGCTTGGCAGGAAGACATGAACACTGAAGCTTTCTTT.

The V gene is TRBV4-3, the J gene TRBJ2-7, with D perhaps matching TRBD1 (6 bases). The CDR3 runs to 15 residues. V was trimmed by 4 bases and J by 2 bases, leaving 15 bases between them. The germline gives CDR1 LGHNA, CDR2 YSLEER. Here the CDR3 reads CASSLSQGLAYEQYF. CDR3 bases: TGCGCCAGCAGCCTATCACAGGGTTTGGCCTACGAGCAGTACTTC.

The chain carries TRBV7-2 and TRBJ2-1, with 8 bases matching TRBD1. CDR3 length equals 12 residues. Per the germline V gene, CDR1 is SGHTA and CDR2 is FQGNSA. Losses at the gene ends were 5 bases for V and 10 bases for J; bases not matched to a gene: 4. For the CDR3, the DNA is TGTGCCAGCAGCCCCCGGGACAGGGAGCAGTTCTTC. Residues: CASSPRDREQFF.